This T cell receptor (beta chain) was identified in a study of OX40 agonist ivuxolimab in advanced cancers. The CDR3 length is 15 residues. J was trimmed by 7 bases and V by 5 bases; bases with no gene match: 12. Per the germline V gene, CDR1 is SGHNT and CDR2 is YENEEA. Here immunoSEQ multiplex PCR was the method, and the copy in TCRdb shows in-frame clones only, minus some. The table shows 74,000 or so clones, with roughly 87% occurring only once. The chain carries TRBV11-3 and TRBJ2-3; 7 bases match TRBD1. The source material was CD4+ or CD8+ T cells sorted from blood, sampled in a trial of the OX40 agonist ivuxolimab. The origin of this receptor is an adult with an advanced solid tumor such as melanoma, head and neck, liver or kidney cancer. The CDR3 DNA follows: TGTGCCAGCAGCCTATTATCGAACAGGGGAAATACGCAGTATTTT. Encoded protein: CASSLLSNRGNTQYF.